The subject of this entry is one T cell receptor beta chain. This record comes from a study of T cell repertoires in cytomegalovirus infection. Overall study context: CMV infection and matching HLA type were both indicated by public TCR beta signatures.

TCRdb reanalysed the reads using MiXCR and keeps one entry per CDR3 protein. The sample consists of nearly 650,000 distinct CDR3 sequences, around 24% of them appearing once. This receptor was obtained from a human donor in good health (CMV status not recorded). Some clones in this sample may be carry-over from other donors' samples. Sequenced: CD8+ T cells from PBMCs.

Written as DNA, the CDR3 is TGTGCCAGCAACGAAGACAGGCTTGGAAACACCATATATTTT. Protein: CASNEDRLGNTIYF. This chain connects TRBV7-9 to TRBJ1-3, with a tentative D call TRBD1 (6 bases). Germline assignment: CDR1 SEHNR and CDR2 FQNEAQ (reference sequence). Trimming removed 7 bases at V and 3 bases at J, with 13 bases between. The CDR3 runs to 14 residues.